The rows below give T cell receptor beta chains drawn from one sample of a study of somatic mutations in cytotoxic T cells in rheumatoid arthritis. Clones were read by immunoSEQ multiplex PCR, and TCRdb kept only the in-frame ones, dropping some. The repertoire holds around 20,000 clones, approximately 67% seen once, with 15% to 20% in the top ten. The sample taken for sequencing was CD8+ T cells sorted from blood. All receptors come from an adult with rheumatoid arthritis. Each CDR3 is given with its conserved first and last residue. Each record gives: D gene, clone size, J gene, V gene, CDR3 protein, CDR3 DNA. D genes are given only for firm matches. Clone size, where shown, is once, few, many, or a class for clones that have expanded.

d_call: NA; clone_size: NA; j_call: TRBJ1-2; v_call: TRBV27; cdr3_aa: CASSMVRQADGYTF; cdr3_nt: TGTGCCAGCAGTATGGTCCGACAAGCCGATGGCTACACCTTC
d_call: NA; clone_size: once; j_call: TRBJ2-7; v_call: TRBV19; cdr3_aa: CASSLGGMAYEQYF; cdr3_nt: TGTGCCAGTAGTCTAGGGGGGATGGCATACGAGCAGTACTTC
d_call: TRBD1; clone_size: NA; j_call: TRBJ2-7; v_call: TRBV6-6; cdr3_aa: CASSSGQGVVGQYF; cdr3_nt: TGTGCCAGCAGTTCGGGACAGGGGGTGGTAGGGCAGTACTTC
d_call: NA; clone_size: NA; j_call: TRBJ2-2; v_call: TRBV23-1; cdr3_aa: CASSRRGSQNTGELFF; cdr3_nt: TGCGCCAGCAGTCGGAGGGGTTCGCAAAACACCGGGGAGCTGTTTTTT
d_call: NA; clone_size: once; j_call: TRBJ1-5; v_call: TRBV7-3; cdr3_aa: CASSLNGHPAQPQHF; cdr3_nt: TGTGCCAGCAGCTTAAATGGGCACCCAGCGCAGCCCCAGCATTTT
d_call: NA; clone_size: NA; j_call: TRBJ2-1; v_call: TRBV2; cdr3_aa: CASSDGDYNEQFF; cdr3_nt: TGTGCCAGCAGCGACGGGGACTACAATGAGCAGTTCTTC
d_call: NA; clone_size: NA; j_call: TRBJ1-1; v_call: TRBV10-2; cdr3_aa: CASSHGGNTEAFF; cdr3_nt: TGCGCCAGCAGCCACGGGGGGAACACTGAAGCTTTCTTT
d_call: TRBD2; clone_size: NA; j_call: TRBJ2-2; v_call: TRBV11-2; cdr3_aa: CASSLWPSGGVPGELFF; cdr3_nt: TGTGCCAGCAGCTTATGGCCTAGCGGGGGGGTGCCCGGGGAGCTGTTTTTT
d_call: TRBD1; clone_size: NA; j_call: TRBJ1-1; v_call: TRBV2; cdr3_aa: CANKDRANTEAFF; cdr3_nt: TGTGCCAACAAGGACAGGGCGAACACTGAAGCTTTCTTT
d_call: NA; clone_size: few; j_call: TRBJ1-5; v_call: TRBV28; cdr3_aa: CASSPSRQGIWRQHF; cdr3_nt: TGTGCCAGCAGTCCTTCCCGGCAGGGTATATGGCGCCAGCATTTT
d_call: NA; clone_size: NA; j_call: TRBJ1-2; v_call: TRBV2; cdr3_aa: CASNRGRGGYTF; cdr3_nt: TGTGCCAGCAACCGGGGCAGGGGTGGCTACACCTTC
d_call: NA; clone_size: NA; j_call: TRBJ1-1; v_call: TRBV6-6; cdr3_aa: CASSSMGRRNTEAFF; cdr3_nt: TGTGCCAGCAGCTCCATGGGGAGGAGGAACACTGAAGCTTTCTTT
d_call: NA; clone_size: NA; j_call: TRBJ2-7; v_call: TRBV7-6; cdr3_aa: CASSETGSYEQYF; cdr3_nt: TGTGCCAGCAGCGAGACAGGCTCCTACGAGCAGTACTTC
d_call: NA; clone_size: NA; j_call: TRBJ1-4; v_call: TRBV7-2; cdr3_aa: CASSPGPGRYEKLFF; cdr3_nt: TGTGCCAGCAGCCCGGGACCCGGGCGATATGAAAAACTGTTTTTT
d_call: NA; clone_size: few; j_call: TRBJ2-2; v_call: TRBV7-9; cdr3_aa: CASSLVTGNTGELFF; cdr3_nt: TGTGCCAGCAGCTTAGTCACAGGGAACACCGGGGAGCTGTTTTTT
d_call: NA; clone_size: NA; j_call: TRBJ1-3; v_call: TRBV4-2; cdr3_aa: CASSQDLSSGNTIYF; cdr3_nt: TGTGCCAGCAGCCAAGATCTAAGCTCTGGAAACACCATATATTTT
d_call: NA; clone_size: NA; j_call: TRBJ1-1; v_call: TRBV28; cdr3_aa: CASRRNTEAFF; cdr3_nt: TGTGCCAGCAGAAGGAACACTGAAGCTTTCTTT